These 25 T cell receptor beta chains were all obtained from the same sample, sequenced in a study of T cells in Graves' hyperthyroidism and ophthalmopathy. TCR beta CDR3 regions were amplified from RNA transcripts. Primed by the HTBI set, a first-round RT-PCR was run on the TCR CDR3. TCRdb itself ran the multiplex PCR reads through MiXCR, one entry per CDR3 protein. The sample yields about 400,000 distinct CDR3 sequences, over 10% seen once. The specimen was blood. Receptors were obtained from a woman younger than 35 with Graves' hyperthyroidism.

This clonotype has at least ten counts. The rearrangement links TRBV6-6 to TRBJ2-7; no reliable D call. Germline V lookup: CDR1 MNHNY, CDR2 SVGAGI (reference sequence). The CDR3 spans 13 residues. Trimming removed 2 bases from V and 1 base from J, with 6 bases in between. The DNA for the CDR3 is TGTGCCAGCAGTTACCCAAGTTCCTACGAGCAGTACTTC. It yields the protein CASSYPSSYEQYF.

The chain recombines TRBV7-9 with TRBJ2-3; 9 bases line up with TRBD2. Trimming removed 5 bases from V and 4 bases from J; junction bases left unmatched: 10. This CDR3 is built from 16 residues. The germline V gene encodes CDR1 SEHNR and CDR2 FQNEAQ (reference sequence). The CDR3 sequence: CASSPLLAGMSDTQYF. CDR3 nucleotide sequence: TGTGCCAGCAGCCCCCTCCTAGCGGGGATGTCAGATACGCAGTATTTT.

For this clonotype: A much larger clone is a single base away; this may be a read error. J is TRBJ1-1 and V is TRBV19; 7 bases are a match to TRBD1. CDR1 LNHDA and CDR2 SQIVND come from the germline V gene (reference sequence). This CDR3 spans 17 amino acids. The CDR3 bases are TGTGCCAGTAGTATTTCTGCTACGGACAGGTTGAACACTGGAGCTTTCTTT. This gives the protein CASSISATDRLNTGAFF.

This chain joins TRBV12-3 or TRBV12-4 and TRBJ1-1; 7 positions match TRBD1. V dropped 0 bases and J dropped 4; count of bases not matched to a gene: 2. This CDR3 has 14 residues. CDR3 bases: TGTGCCAGCAGTTTAGCAAGGGGGCGCACTGAAGCTTTCTTT. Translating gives CASSLARGRTEAFF.

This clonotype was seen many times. The CDR3 DNA sequence: TGCAGTGCTAGACACCTAGCGGGTCCCTCCTACGAGCAGTACTTC. It encodes CSARHLAGPSYEQYF. This rearrangement joins TRBV20-1 to TRBJ2-7; 8 bases fit TRBD2. The CDR3 contains 15 residues. V lost 2 bases and J lost 0; bases outside the gene matches: 6. CDR1 and CDR2 from the germline V gene are DFQATT and SNEGSKA (reference sequence).

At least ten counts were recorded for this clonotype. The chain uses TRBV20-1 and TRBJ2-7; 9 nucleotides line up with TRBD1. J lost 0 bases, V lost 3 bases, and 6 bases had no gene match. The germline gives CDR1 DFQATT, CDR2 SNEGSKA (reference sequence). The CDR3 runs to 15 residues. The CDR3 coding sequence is TGCAGTGCTAGTTCTCCGACAGGGGGCTCCTACGAGCAGTACTTC. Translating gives CSASSPTGGSYEQYF.

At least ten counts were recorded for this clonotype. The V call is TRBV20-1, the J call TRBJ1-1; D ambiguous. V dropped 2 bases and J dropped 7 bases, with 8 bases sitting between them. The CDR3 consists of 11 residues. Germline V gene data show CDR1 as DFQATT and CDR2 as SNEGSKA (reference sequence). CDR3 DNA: TGCAGTGCTAGACCGCAGAATGAAGCTTTCTTT. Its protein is CSARPQNEAFF.

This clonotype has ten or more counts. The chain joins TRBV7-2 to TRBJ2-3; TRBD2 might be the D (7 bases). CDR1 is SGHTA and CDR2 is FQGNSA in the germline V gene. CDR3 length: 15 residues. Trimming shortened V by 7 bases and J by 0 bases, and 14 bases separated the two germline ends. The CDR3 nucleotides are TGTGCCAGCACCCCCGGGGGGCCCAGCACAGATACGCAGTATTTT. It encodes CASTPGGPSTDTQYF.

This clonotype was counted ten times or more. CDR3 amino acids: CASSQRTGEGKTQYF. CDR3 coding DNA: TGTGCCAGCAGCCAACGGACGGGAGAGGGGAAGACCCAGTACTTC. V gene TRBV3-1 combines with J gene TRBJ2-5; tentatively, D is TRBD2 (6 bases). CDR1 and CDR2 from the germline V gene are LGHDT and YNNKEL (reference sequence). There are 15 residues in the CDR3. Trimming pared 2 bases from V and 6 bases from J, leaving 16 bases between.

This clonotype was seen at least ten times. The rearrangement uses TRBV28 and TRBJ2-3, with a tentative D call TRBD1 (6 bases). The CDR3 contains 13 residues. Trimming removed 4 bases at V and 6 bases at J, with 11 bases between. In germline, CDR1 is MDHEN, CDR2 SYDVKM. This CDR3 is CASSSPDRDTQYF. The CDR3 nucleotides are TGTGCCAGCAGTTCGCCCGACAGGGATACGCAGTATTTT.

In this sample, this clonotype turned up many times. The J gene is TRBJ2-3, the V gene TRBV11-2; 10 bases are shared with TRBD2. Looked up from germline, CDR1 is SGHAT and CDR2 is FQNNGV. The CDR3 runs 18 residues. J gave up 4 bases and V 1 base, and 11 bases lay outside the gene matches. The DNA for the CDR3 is TGTGCCAGCAGCTTAGTGGCTAGCGGGAGATTCGCAGCAGATACGCAGTATTTT. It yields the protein CASSLVASGRFAADTQYF. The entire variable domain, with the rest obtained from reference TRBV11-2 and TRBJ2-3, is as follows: EAGVAQSPRYKIIEKRQSVAFWCNPISGHATLYWYQQILGQGPKLLIQFQNNGVVDDSQLPKDRFSAERLKGVDSTLKIQPAKLEDSAVYLCASSLVASGRFAADTQYFGPGTRLTVL.

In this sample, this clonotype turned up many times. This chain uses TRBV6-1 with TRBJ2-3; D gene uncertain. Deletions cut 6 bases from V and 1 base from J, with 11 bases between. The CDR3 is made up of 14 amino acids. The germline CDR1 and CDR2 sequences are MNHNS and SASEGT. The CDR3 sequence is CASRPGPGTDTQYF. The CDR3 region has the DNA TGTGCCAGCAGGCCCGGACCTGGCACAGATACGCAGTATTTT.

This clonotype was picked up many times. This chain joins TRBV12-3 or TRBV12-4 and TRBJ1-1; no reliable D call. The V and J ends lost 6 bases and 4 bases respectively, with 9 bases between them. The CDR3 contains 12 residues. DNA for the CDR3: TGTGCCAGCAGGTCCTCGGGCACTGAAGCTTTCTTT. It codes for CASRSSGTEAFF.

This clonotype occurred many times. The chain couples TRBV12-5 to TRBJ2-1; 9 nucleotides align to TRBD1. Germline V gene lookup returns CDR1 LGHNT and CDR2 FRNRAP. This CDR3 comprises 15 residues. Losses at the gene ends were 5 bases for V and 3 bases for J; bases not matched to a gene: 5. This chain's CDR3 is CASGLGQGVYNEQFF. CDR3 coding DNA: TGTGCTAGTGGTCTGGGACAGGGTGTCTACAATGAGCAGTTCTTC.

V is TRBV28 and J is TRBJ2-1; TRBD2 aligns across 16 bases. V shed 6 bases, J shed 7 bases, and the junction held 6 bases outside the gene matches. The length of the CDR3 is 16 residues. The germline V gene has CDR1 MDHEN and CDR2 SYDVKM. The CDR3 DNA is TGTGCCAGCAGACGGGGACTAGCGGGGGGGCAGAATGAGCAGTTCTTC. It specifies CASRRGLAGGQNEQFF.

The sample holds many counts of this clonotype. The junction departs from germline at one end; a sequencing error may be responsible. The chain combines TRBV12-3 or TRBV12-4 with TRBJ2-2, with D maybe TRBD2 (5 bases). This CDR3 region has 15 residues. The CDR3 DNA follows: TGTGCCAGCAGTTTGAGCGGAGGATTCGCCGGCGAGCTGTTTTTT. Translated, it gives CASSLSGGFAGELFF.

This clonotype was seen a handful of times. In nucleotides, the CDR3 is TGCAGTGCTATAGAAGCGGGGGGTAACACCGGGGAGCTGTTTTTT. Amino acids: CSAIEAGGNTGELFF. The J gene is TRBJ2-2, the V gene TRBV20-1; 9 bases agree with TRBD2. CDR3 size: 15 residues. The germline CDR1 and CDR2 sequences are DFQATT and SNEGSKA (reference sequence). Trimming removed 4 bases from V and 2 bases from J; junction bases left unmatched: 5.

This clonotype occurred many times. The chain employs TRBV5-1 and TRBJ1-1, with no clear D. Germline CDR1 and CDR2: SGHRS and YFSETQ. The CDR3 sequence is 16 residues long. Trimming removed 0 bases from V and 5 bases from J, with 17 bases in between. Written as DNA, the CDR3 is TGCGCCAGCAGCTTGGGAGGAGGGCTCCTAGGGACTGAAGCTTTCTTT. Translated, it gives CASSLGGGLLGTEAFF.

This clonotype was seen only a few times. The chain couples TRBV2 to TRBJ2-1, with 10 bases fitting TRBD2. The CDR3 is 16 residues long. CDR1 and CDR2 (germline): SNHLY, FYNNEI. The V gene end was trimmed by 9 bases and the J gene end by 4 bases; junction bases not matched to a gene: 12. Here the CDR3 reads CARGGVAGGPYNEQFF. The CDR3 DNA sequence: TGTGCCAGGGGGGGAGTAGCGGGGGGACCGTACAATGAGCAGTTCTTC.

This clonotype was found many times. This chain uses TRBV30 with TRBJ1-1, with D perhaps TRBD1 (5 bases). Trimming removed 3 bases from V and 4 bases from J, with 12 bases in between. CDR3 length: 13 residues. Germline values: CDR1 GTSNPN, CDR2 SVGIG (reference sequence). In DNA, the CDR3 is TGTGCCTGGAGCCCCGGGGGTAGCACTGAAGCTTTCTTT. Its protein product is CAWSPGGSTEAFF.

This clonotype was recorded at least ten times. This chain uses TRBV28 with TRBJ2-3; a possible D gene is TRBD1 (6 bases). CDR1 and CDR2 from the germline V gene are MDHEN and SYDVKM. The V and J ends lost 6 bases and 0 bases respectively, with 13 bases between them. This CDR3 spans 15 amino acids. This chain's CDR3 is CASSPGTTSTDTQYF. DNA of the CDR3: TGTGCCAGCAGCCCAGGGACAACTAGCACAGATACGCAGTATTTT.

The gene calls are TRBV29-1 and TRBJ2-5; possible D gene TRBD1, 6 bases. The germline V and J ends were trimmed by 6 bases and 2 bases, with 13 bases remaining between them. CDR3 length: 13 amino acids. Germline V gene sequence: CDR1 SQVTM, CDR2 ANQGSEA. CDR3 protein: CSVRQGSQETQYF. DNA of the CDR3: TGCAGCGTACGTCAGGGGTCGCAAGAGACCCAGTACTTC.

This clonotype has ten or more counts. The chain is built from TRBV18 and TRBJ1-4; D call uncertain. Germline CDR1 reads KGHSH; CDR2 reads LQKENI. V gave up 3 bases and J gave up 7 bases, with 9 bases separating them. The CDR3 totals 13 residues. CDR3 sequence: CASSPRTAEKLFF. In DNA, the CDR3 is TGTGCCAGCTCACCTAGGACGGCTGAAAAACTGTTTTTT.

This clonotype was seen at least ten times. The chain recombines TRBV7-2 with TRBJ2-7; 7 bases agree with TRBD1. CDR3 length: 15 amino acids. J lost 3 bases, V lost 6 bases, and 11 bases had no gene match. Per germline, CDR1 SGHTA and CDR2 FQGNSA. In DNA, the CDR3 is TGTGCCAGCAGATATGACAGGGAACTCGGCTACGAGCAGTACTTC. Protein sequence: CASRYDRELGYEQYF.

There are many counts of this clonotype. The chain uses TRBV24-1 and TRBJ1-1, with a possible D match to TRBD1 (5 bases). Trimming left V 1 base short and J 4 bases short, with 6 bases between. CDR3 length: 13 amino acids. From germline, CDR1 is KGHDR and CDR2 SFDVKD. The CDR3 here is CATSDFGGTEAFF. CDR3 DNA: TGTGCCACCAGTGATTTCGGGGGCACTGAAGCTTTCTTT.